A single sample is the source of the 30 T cell receptor beta chains below, sequenced in a study of T cell changes during pregnancy in multiple sclerosis. Only in-frame clones appear in the TCRdb table, and some are missing; sequencing was by immunoSEQ multiplex PCR. The sample shows approximately 38,000 clones, approximately 94% of them seen only once. Source: peripheral blood, taken in the third trimester of pregnancy. These receptors came from a female donor with multiple sclerosis, enrolled in a pregnancy study.

The chain carries TRBV7-9 and TRBJ2-3; 9 bases fit TRBD1. Losses at the gene ends were 3 bases for V and 7 bases for J; bases not matched to a gene: 5. This CDR3 is built from 14 residues. Germline V gives CDR1 SEHNR, CDR2 FQNEAQ (reference sequence). CDR3 nucleotide sequence: TGTGCCAGCAGCTTCGGACAGGGGATGAATACGCAGTATTTT. This sequence encodes CASSFGQGMNTQYF.

J is TRBJ1-1 and V is TRBV7-2; perhaps TRBD1 as D (5 bases). This CDR3 contains 16 residues. Germline values: CDR1 SGHTA, CDR2 FQGNSA. Trimming removed 5 bases at V and 3 bases at J, with 19 bases between. CDR3 in amino acids: CASSQVGGGVYTEAFF. The CDR3 coding sequence is TGTGCCAGCAGCCAAGTTGGTGGGGGGGTATACACTGAAGCTTTCTTT.

This rearrangement joins TRBV5-4 to TRBJ1-3; tentatively, D is TRBD1 (6 bases). The V end was cut by 0 bases, the J end by 2 bases, with 6 bases between. The CDR3 loop spans 14 amino acids. CDR1 is SGHNT and CDR2 is YYREEE in the germline V gene (reference sequence). Here the CDR3 reads CASSLDRAGNTIYF. The CDR3 DNA reads as TGTGCCAGCAGCTTGGACAGGGCTGGAAACACCATATATTTT.

The gene calls are TRBV2 and TRBJ1-4, with 8 positions matching TRBD1. The CDR3 totals 19 residues. Germline trimming cut 9 bases from V and 4 bases from J; bases unmatched to any gene: 22. Germline lookup yields CDR1 SNHLY and CDR2 FYNNEI. Here the CDR3 reads CASHPTTGAKLVHNEKLFF. The DNA of the CDR3 is TGTGCCAGTCACCCAACGACAGGGGCCAAACTGGTCCATAATGAAAAACTGTTTTTT.

The chain combines TRBV18 with TRBJ1-3, with unresolved D. Between the trimmed V and J ends, which lost 4 bases and 7 bases, there was a span of 23 bases. The CDR3 contains 17 residues. The V gene's germline CDR1 is KGHSH and CDR2 LQKENI. The CDR3 loop is CASSLSGFLVAGNTIYF. The CDR3 DNA reads TGTGCCAGCTCACTATCCGGGTTCCTTGTGGCCGGCAACACCATATATTTT.

This sequence joins TRBV28 and TRBJ2-2; TRBD2 aligns across 8 bases. The CDR3 extends over 16 amino acids. CDR1 is MDHEN, CDR2 SYDVKM, per germline. Trimming cost V 4 bases and J 7 bases; bases outside gene matches: 11. CDR3: CASSSPREGIHGELFF. In DNA, the CDR3 is TGTGCCAGCAGTTCCCCCCGGGAGGGCATACACGGGGAGCTGTTTTTT.

V is TRBV5-4 and J is TRBJ2-1; 8 bases align to TRBD1. Germline V gene lookup returns CDR1 SGHNT and CDR2 YYREEE (reference sequence). The V gene end was trimmed by 4 bases and the J gene end by 5 bases; junction bases not matched to a gene: 5. This CDR3 comprises 14 residues. CDR3 DNA: TGTGCCAGCAGCGGGACAGGACAGAACAATGAGCAGTTCTTC. Protein: CASSGTGQNNEQFF.

This clone has just one count. The J gene is TRBJ1-4, the V gene TRBV5-6; a possible D gene is TRBD1 (5 bases). The CDR3 loop spans 16 amino acids. From germline, CDR1 is SGHDT and CDR2 YYEEEE. Trimming cost V 2 bases and J 7 bases, with 18 bases left between them. The CDR3 sequence is CASSFGTVPGGEKLFF. CDR3 in DNA: TGTGCCAGCAGCTTTGGAACCGTACCCGGGGGTGAAAAACTGTTTTTT.

The J gene is TRBJ2-2, the V gene TRBV7-3, with D maybe TRBD1 (6 bases). CDR3 length equals 15 residues. Per germline, CDR1 SGHTA and CDR2 FQGTGA. V was clipped by 4 bases and J by 3 bases, with 12 bases between them. The CDR3 loop reads CASSSGASDTGELFF. For the CDR3, the DNA is TGTGCCAGCAGCTCAGGGGCGTCGGACACCGGGGAGCTGTTTTTT.

The rearrangement uses TRBV10-3 and TRBJ2-7; TRBD2 aligns across 13 bases. V lost 6 bases, J lost 4 bases, and 21 bases stayed unmatched. Germline CDR1 reads ENHRY; CDR2 reads SYGVKD. The CDR3 covers 20 residues. As DNA, the CDR3 is TGTGCCATCAGACCAGGACCGGGACTAGCGGGATTCGCCTCTTTGTACGAGCAGTACTTC. Translation gives CAIRPGPGLAGFASLYEQYF.

The chain combines TRBV4-3 with TRBJ1-6; D possibly corresponds to TRBD1 (5 bases). The V and J ends lost 1 base and 10 bases respectively, with 14 bases between them. CDR3 length: 15 amino acids. Germline V lookup: CDR1 LGHNA, CDR2 YSLEER. CDR3 nucleotides: TGCGCCAGCAGCCAAGGGGGGGGTGGAGAATCACCCCTCCACTTT. It translates to CASSQGGGGESPLHF.

The chain recombines TRBV11-2 with TRBJ2-2, with D possibly matching TRBD2 (6 bases). Looked up from germline, CDR1 is SGHAT and CDR2 is FQNNGV. V shed 4 bases and J shed 0 bases, with 18 bases lying between them. The length of the CDR3 is 18 residues. CDR3 residues: CASSSYGAGFANTGELFF. CDR3 nucleotide sequence: TGTGCCAGCAGCTCCTATGGGGCGGGGTTCGCGAACACCGGGGAGCTGTTTTTT.

The V and J genes are TRBV5-1 and TRBJ2-2, with D maybe TRBD1 (5 bases). The germline V gene has CDR1 SGHRS and CDR2 YFSETQ. V lost 5 bases to trimming and J lost 7 bases, with 15 bases between them. The CDR3 sequence is 14 residues long. The CDR3 nucleotides are TGCGCCAGCAGACTTTCAGGGATGAGCGGGGAGCTGTTTTTT. Translation: CASRLSGMSGELFF.

This rearrangement joins TRBV9 to TRBJ2-7; 8 bases align to TRBD1. The CDR3 loop spans 12 amino acids. Looked up from germline, CDR1 is SGDLS and CDR2 is YYNGEE. The V and J ends lost 8 bases and 5 bases, in that order; junction bases with no gene match: 6. CDR3 sequence (DNA): TGTGCCAGGACTGTACAGGGGGACGAGCAGTACTTC. It encodes CARTVQGDEQYF. The full variable domain, completed using reference TRBV9 and TRBJ2-7, is DSGVTQTPKHLITATGQRVTLRCSPRSGDLSVYWYQQSLDQGLQFLIQYYNGEERAKGNILERFSAQQFPDLHSELNLSSLELGDSALYFCARTVQGDEQYFGPGTRLTVT.

This chain links TRBV5-5 with TRBJ2-2, with 7 bases aligning to TRBD1. CDR1 is SGHKS and CDR2 is YYEKEE in the germline V gene (reference sequence). The CDR3 has 16 residues. V was clipped by 0 bases and J by 0 bases; unmatched bases: 2. This CDR3 is CASSLEGTANTGELFF. The CDR3 nucleotides read TGTGCCAGCAGCTTGGAAGGGACAGCGAACACCGGGGAGCTGTTTTTT.

Turning to this clone: An end of the junction differs from the germline gene, which may be a read error. V and J are TRBV7-2 and TRBJ2-3, with a weak D call TRBD2 (5 bases). The CDR3 consists of 15 residues. CDR1 is SGHTA and CDR2 is FQGNSA in the germline V gene. The CDR3: CASSLAPGSTDTQYF. As DNA, the CDR3 is TGTGCCAGCAGCCTAGCCCCGGGTTCCACAGATACGCAGTATTTT.

CDR3 residues: CASIQIGTGKQETQYF. The CDR3 coding sequence is TGTGCCAGCATCCAAATTGGTACAGGGAAACAAGAGACCCAGTACTTC. This chain uses TRBV2 with TRBJ2-5; D is possibly TRBD1 (6 bases). V was clipped by 7 bases and J by 2 bases, with 20 bases between them. The V gene's germline CDR1 is SNHLY and CDR2 FYNNEI. CDR3 size: 16 residues.

The chain joins TRBV5-1 to TRBJ2-3, with TRBD1 identical over 9 bases. The V gene's germline CDR1 is SGHRS and CDR2 YFSETQ. The V gene end was trimmed by 4 bases and the J gene end by 3 bases; junction bases not matched to a gene: 12. This CDR3 is built from 17 residues. Here the CDR3 reads CASSVGQGLPGTDTQYF. The CDR3 DNA is TGCGCCAGCAGCGTGGGACAGGGTTTACCGGGGACAGATACGCAGTATTTT.

The gene calls are TRBV28 and TRBJ2-5, with 12 bases that match TRBD2. With V trimmed by 5 bases and J by 3 bases, 1 base remained unmatched. The V gene's germline CDR1 is MDHEN and CDR2 SYDVKM. The CDR3 loop spans 14 amino acids. In DNA, the CDR3 is TGTGCCAGCAGTCGACTAGCGGGAGAAGAGACCCAGTACTTC. It translates to CASSRLAGEETQYF.

This chain joins TRBV15 and TRBJ1-3; D ambiguous. Between the trimmed V and J ends, which lost 0 bases and 0 bases, there was a span of 6 bases. Looked up from germline, CDR1 is LNHNV and CDR2 is YYDKDF (reference sequence). The CDR3 runs 15 residues. CDR3 nucleotide sequence: TGTGCCACCAGCAGAGAGGGCCTCTCTGGAAACACCATATATTTT. Residues: CATSREGLSGNTIYF.

This sequence joins TRBV7-6 and TRBJ2-3, with 9 nucleotides matching TRBD1. Germline CDR1 reads SGHVS; CDR2 reads FNYEAQ. The CDR3 runs to 16 residues. The ends lost 5 bases at V and 3 bases at J; junction bases unmatched: 9. Written as DNA, the CDR3 is TGTGCCAGCAGCCGCGCCGGGACAGGGTTTACAGATACGCAGTATTTT. Protein: CASSRAGTGFTDTQYF.

J is TRBJ2-7 and V is TRBV5-1; D is possibly TRBD1 (5 bases). CDR3 length equals 15 residues. The ends were cut back, 0 bases at V and 0 bases at J, with 10 bases in the middle. Germline V gene sequence: CDR1 SGHRS, CDR2 YFSETQ. CDR3 in DNA: TGCGCCAGCAGCTTGGGACAGATGAGCTCCTACGAGCAGTACTTC. Translated: CASSLGQMSSYEQYF. Full variable domain (missing parts from reference TRBV5-1 and TRBJ2-7): KAGVTQTPRYLIKTRGQQVTLSCSPISGHRSVSWYQQTPGQGLQFLFEYFSETQRNKGNFPGRFSGRQFSNSRSEMNVSTLELGDSALYLCASSLGQMSSYEQYFGPGTRLTVT.

The chain has TRBV4-1 and TRBJ1-5; D uncertain. Trimming pared 4 bases from V and 10 bases from J, leaving 17 bases between. The CDR3 covers 14 residues. Germline CDR1 and CDR2: MGHRA and YSYEKL. The CDR3 DNA reads as TGCGCCAGCAGCCGAGACGGTCTTTTATATCCCCAGCATTTT. Translated, it gives CASSRDGLLYPQHF.

This clone came up once. V gene TRBV6-5 combines with J gene TRBJ1-3; the D gene is possibly TRBD1 (6 bases). Germline V gives CDR1 MNHEY, CDR2 SVGAGI. Trimming left V 6 bases short and J 0 bases short, with 12 bases between. This CDR3 is 15 amino acids long. The CDR3 spells CASSADRFSGNTIYF. The CDR3 region has the DNA TGTGCCAGCAGCGCTGACAGGTTCTCTGGAAACACCATATATTTT.

The chain couples TRBV6-5 to TRBJ2-1; D perhaps matches TRBD1 (6 bases). Germline V lookup: CDR1 MNHEY, CDR2 SVGAGI. This CDR3 spans 13 amino acids. V was trimmed by 8 bases and J by 6 bases, leaving 14 bases between them. The CDR3: CASRGEGVNEQFF. The DNA of the CDR3 is TGTGCCAGCCGGGGAGAGGGGGTCAATGAGCAGTTCTTC.

The chain couples TRBV28 to TRBJ1-2, with 12 bases that match TRBD1. This CDR3 has 16 amino acids. V trimming: 6 bases; J trimming: 5 bases; junction bases outside the gene matches: 10. Germline values: CDR1 MDHEN, CDR2 SYDVKM. CDR3 sequence (DNA): TGTGCCAGCAGGGGGACAGGGGGCTTCTCAGGGTATGGCTACACCTTC. Its translation: CASRGTGGFSGYGYTF.

This clone was counted once. V gene TRBV6-6 combines with J gene TRBJ1-3; 7 bases are a match to TRBD1. Trimming cost V 4 bases and J 3 bases; bases outside gene matches: 6. Germline CDR1 and CDR2: MNHNY and SVGAGI (reference sequence). The CDR3 spans 15 residues. The chain's CDR3 is CASSSEGAYGNTIYF. DNA for the CDR3: TGTGCCAGCAGTTCCGAGGGGGCTTATGGAAACACCATATATTTT.

This clone was counted once. This chain joins TRBV2 and TRBJ2-7; 8 bases match TRBD2. The CDR3 has 14 residues. With V trimmed by 6 bases and J by 5 bases, 9 bases remained unmatched. Germline CDR1 SNHLY, CDR2 FYNNEI. The CDR3 bases are TGTGCCAGCAGCACATGGACTAGCCCGGACGAGCAGTACTTC. Residues: CASSTWTSPDEQYF.

J is TRBJ1-3 and V is TRBV7-9; D gene unclear. The CDR3 spans 12 residues. Germline CDR1 and CDR2: SEHNR and FQNEAQ (reference sequence). V gave up 3 bases and J gave up 4 bases, with 4 bases separating them. The CDR3 nucleotides are TGTGCCAGCAGCTTCTCGGGAAACACCATATATTTT. Protein product: CASSFSGNTIYF.

V and J are TRBV5-4 and TRBJ2-2; D unclear. This CDR3 comprises 12 residues. The germline CDR1 and CDR2 sequences are SGHNT and YYREEE (reference sequence). V dropped 6 bases and J dropped 4 bases, with 7 bases sitting between them. The CDR3 DNA follows: TGTGCCAGCACTATTGGCACCGGGGAGCTGTTTTTT. Translating gives CASTIGTGELFF.